The clone carrying this T cell receptor beta chain was counted many times. The antigen is undetermined. Germline V lookup: CDR1 LNHDA, CDR2 SQIVND (reference sequence). CDR3 length equals 14 residues. With 3 bases removed from V and 4 bases from J, the gap between germline ends came to 9 bases. Generated by immunoSEQ multiplex PCR, the TCRdb table keeps only in-frame clones and is missing some. Recorded here are about 24,000 clones, with no singletons, and the ten leading clones hold about 4.4%. The data stem from a study of T cells after posttransplantation cyclophosphamide. This related bone marrow graft donor gave peripheral blood on the day of marrow donation. General study findings and limits: Skin or GI-infiltrating T cells shared few TRB sequences with blood. Donor CD8+ memory clones often dominated recipient blood repertoires at later times.

Material: PBMCs. The rearrangement uses TRBV19 and TRBJ2-2; no clear D gene. This receptor was obtained from a woman aged 50 to 60 in good health, CMV-negative, and a related stem cell transplant donor. Here the CDR3 reads CASSMVGFTGELFF. In DNA, the CDR3 is TGTGCCAGTAGTATGGTCGGTTTCACCGGGGAGCTGTTTTTT.